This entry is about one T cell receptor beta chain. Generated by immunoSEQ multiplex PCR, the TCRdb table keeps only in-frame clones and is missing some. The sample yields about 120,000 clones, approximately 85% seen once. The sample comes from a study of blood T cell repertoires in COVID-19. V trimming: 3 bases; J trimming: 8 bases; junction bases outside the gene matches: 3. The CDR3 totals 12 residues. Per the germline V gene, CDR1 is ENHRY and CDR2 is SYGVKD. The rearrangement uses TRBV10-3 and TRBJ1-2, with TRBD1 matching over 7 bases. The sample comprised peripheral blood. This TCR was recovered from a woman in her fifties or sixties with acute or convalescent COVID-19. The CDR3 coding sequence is TGTGCCATCAGTGACTACAGGGGAGGCTACACCTTC. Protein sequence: CAISDYRGGYTF.